The 3 T cell receptor beta chains below were found in one sample sequenced in a study of beta chain features in type 1 diabetes. Expressed TCRB transcripts got sequenced, as all isolated RNA was reverse transcribed. TCRdb's table, derived via immunoSEQ multiplex PCR, lists solely in-frame clones and lacks some. The sample lists 620,000 or so clones, 15% to 19% occurring once. The sequencing sample was made of naive CD4+ T cells from blood. These receptors were collected from a man aged 18 to 35 in good health.

This clone was seen only a few times. The V gene is TRBV6-6, the J gene TRBJ2-3; 9 nucleotides match TRBD2. After removal of 6 bases from V and 6 bases from J, the junction contained 7 bases not matched to a gene. CDR3 length equals 14 residues. Per germline, CDR1 MNHNY and CDR2 SVGAGI (reference sequence). For the CDR3, the DNA is TGTGCCAGCAGCCCTCGACTAGCGGCGGATACGCAGTATTTT. Its translation: CASSPRLAADTQYF.

In its sample, this clone was seen a few times. The chain carries TRBV10-3 and TRBJ2-5; TRBD1 matches 7 bases. The assigned J gene may be wrong: the sequence end matches TRBJ2-7 better. CDR1 and CDR2 from the germline V gene are ENHRY and SYGVKD. There are 14 residues in the CDR3. The DNA of the CDR3 is TGTGCCATCAGTGGATGGACAGGCGCCATCGAGCAGTACTTC. This sequence encodes CAISGWTGAIEQYF.

The DNA of the CDR3 is TGTGCCAGCAGCTCCCAGGCAGGGGGACTTGGCTACACCTTC. Translated, it gives CASSSQAGGLGYTF. J is TRBJ1-2 and V is TRBV7-2; 7 positions match TRBD1. With 4 bases clipped from V and 7 bases from J, the junction kept 9 bases outside the gene matches. CDR1 and CDR2 (germline): SGHTA, FQGNSA. The CDR3 is made up of 14 amino acids.